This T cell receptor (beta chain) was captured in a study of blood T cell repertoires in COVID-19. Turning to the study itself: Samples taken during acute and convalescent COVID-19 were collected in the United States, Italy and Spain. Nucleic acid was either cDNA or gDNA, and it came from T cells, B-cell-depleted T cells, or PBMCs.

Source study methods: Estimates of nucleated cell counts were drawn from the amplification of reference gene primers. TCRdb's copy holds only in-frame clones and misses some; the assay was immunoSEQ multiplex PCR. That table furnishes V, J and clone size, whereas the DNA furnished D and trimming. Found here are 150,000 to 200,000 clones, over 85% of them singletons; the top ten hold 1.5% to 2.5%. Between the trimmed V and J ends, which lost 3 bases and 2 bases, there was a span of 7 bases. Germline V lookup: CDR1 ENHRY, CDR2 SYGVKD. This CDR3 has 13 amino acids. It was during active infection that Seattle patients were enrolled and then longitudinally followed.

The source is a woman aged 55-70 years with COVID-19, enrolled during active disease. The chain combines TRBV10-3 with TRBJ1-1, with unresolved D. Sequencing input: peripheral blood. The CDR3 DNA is TGTGCCATCAGTGACGGGGTAAACACTGAAGCTTTCTTT. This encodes CAISDGVNTEAFF.